The T cell receptor beta chain described here comes from a study of control samples from healthy donors and cancer patients. The CDR3 contains 15 residues. Germline V lookup: CDR1 SGHDT, CDR2 YYEEEE. J gave up 3 bases and V 4 bases, and 9 bases lay outside the gene matches. Only in-frame clones appear in the TCRdb table, and some are missing; sequencing was by immunoSEQ multiplex PCR. Here the sample spans 150,000 to 200,000 clones, 80% to 95% being singletons. This TCR derives from a woman aged 25 to 39 in good health. The sequencing sample was made of blood. The V gene is TRBV5-6, the J gene TRBJ1-2, with TRBD1 matching 7 bases. As DNA, the CDR3 is TGTGCCAGCAGCCCCCGACAGGGTCTGTACTATGGCTACACCTTC. This gives the protein CASSPRQGLYYGYTF.